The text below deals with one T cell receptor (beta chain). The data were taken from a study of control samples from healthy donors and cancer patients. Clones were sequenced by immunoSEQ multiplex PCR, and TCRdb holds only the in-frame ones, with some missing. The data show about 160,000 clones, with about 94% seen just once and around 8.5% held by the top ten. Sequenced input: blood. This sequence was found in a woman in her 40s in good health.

The CDR3 sequence is CASSKGQRPYNEQFF. For the CDR3, the DNA is TGCGCCAGCAGCAAGGGACAGAGACCCTACAATGAGCAGTTCTTC. The J gene is TRBJ2-1, the V gene TRBV5-1; 7 positions agree with TRBD1. Looked up from germline, CDR1 is SGHRS and CDR2 is YFSETQ. The CDR3 runs to 15 residues. The junction had 6 bases not matched to a gene; V was cut back by 4 bases and J by 2 bases.